What follows describes a single T cell receptor beta chain. The data are from a study of blood T cell repertoires in COVID-19. About the research overall: The United States, Italy and Spain provided the acute and convalescent COVID-19 samples. T cells, B-cell-depleted T cells, or PBMCs provided the cDNA or gDNA that served as material.

Germline CDR1 SNHLY, CDR2 FYNNEI. Trimming shortened V by 3 bases and J by 5 bases, and 8 bases separated the two germline ends. The CDR3 is 13 amino acids. Under the authors' procedure: Counts of nucleated cells, estimated from reference gene primer amplification, were obtained. Profiling relied on immunoSEQ multiplex PCR, and the TCRdb table lists in-frame clones only, not all of them. D and trimming come from the DNA, and the V and J calls and clone size come from that table. The sample lists around 180,000 clones, 86% occurring once. The receptor comes from a woman younger than 45 with active or convalescent COVID-19. Material: peripheral blood. The V call is TRBV2, the J call TRBJ1-5; D may be TRBD1 (6 bases). Written as DNA, the CDR3 is TGTGCCAGCAGTGAGGACAGATATCAGCCCCAGCATTTT. It is translated as CASSEDRYQPQHF.